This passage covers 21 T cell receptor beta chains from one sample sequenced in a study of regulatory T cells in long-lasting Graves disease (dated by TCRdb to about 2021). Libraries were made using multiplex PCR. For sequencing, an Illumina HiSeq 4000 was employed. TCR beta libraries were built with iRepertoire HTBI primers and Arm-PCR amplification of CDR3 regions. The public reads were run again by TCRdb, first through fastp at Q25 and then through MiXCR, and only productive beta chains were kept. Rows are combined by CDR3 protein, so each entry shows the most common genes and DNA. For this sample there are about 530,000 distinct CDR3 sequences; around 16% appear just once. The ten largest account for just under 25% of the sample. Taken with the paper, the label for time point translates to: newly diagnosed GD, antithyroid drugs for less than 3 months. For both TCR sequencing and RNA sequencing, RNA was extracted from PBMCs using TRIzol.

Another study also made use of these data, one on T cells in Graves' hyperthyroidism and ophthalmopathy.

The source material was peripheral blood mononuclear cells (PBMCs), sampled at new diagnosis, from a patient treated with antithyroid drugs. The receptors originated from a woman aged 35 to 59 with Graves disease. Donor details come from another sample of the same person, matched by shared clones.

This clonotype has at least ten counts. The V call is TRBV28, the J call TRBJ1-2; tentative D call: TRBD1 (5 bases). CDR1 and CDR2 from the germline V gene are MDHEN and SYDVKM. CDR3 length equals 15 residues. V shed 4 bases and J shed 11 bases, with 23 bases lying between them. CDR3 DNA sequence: TGTGCCAGCAGTTCCATAGGGACGGGGAGAGTCTGGTACACCTTC. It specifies CASSSIGTGRVWYTF.

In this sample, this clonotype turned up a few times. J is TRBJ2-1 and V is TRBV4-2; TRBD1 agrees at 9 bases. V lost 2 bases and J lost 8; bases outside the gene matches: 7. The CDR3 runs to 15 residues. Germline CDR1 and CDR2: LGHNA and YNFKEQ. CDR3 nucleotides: TGTGCCAGCAGCCAACAAGGACAGGGGCGGGATGAGCAGTTCTTC. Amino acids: CASSQQGQGRDEQFF.

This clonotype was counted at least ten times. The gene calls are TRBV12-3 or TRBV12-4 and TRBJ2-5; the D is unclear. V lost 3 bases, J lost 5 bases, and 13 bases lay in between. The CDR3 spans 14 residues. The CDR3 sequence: CASSFGGDVETQYF. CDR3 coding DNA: TGTGCCAGCAGTTTCGGCGGAGACGTGGAGACCCAGTACTTC.

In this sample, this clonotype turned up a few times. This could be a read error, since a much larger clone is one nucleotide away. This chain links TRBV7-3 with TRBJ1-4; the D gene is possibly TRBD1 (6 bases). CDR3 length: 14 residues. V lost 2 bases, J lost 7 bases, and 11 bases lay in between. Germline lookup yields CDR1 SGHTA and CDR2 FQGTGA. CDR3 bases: TGTGCCAGCAGCTTAGGGGGGGGCCGTGAAAAACTGTTTTTT. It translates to CASSLGGGREKLFF.

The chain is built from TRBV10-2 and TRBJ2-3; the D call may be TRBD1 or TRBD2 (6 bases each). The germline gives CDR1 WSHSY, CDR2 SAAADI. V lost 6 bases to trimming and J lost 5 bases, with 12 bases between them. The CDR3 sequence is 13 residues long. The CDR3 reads CASSRGPVDTQYF. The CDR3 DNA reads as TGCGCCAGCAGCCGGGGGCCGGTAGATACGCAGTATTTT.

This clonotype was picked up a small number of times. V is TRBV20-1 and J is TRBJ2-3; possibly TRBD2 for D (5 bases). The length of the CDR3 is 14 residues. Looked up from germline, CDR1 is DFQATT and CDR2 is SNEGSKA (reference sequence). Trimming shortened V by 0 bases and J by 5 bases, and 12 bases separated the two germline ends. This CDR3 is CSARDPAGIDTQYF. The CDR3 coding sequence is TGCAGTGCTAGAGACCCCGCGGGTATAGATACGCAGTATTTT.

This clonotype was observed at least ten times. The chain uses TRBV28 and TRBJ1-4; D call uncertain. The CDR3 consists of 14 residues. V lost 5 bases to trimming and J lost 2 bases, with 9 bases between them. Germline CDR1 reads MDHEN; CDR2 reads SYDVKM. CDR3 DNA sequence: TGTGCCAGCAGTCAGCCTCCGACTAATGAAAAACTGTTTTTT. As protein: CASSQPPTNEKLFF.

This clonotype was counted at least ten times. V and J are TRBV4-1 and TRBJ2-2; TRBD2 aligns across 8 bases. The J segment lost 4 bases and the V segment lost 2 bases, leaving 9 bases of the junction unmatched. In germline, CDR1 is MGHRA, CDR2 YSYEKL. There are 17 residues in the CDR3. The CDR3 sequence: CASSQTREVLGTGELFF. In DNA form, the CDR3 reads TGCGCCAGCAGCCAAACGCGGGAGGTTTTGGGCACCGGGGAGCTGTTTTTT.

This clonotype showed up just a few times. CDR3 amino acids: CASSLEPSEYEQFF. In DNA, the CDR3 is TGCGCCAGCAGCTTGGAGCCTAGCGAGTATGAGCAGTTCTTC. V and J are TRBV5-1 and TRBJ2-1, with D perhaps TRBD2 (6 bases). The CDR3 sequence is 14 residues long. Germline CDR1 reads SGHRS; CDR2 reads YFSETQ. Trimming left V 0 bases short and J 8 bases short, with 12 bases between.

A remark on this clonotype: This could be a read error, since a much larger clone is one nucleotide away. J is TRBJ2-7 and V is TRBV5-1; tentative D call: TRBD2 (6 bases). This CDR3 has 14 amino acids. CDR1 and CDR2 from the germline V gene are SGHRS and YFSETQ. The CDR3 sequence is CVSSLEGISYEQYF. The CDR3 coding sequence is TGCGTCAGCAGCTTGGAGGGGATCTCCTACGAGCAGTACTTC.

The CDR3 coding sequence is TGTGCCAGCAGTTACCAACCCGGTTGGCCCCAGCGTGAGCAGTTCTTC. Amino acids: CASSYQPGWPQREQFF. The rearrangement links TRBV6-5 to TRBJ2-1, with D unresolved. Germline CDR1 and CDR2: MNHEY and SVGAGI. Trimming took off 2 bases at V and 9 bases at J, with 20 bases between the two ends. This CDR3 is 16 amino acids long.

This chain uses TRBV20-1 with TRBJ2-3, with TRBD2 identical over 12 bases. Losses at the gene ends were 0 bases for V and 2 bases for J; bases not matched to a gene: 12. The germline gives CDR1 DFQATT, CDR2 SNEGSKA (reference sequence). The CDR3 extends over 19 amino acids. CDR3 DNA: TGCAGTGCTAGAGATTCGTGGGCTAGCGGGGGGGCGGACACAGATACGCAGTATTTT. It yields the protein CSARDSWASGGADTDTQYF.

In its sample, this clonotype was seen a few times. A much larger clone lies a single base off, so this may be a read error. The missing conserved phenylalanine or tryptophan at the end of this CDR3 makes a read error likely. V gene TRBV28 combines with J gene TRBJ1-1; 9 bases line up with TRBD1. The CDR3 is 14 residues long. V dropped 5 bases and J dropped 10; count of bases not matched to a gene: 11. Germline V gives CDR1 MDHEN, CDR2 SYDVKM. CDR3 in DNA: TGTGCCAGCAGTGTACAGGGGGCTGGGGCGCGAGCTTTCCTT. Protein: CASSVQGAGARAFL.

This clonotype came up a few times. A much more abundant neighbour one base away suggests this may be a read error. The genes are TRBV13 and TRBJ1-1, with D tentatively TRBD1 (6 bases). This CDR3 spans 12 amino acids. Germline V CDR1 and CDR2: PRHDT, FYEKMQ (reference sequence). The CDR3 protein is CVSSSGEGEAFF. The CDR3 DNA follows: TGTGTCAGCAGCTCAGGGGAGGGTGAAGCTTTCTTT. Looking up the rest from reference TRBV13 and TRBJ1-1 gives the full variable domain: AAGVIQSPRHLIKEKRETATLKCYPIPRHDTVYWYQQGPGQDPQFLISFYEKMQSDKGSIPDRFSAQQFSDYHSELNMSSLELGDSALYFCVSSSGEGEAFFGQGTRLTVV.

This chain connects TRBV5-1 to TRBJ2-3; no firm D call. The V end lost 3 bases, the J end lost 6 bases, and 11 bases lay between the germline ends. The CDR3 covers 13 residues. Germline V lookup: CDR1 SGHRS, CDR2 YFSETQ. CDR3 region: CASSSAERDTQYF. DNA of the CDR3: TGCGCCAGCAGCTCTGCCGAGCGCGATACGCAGTATTTT.

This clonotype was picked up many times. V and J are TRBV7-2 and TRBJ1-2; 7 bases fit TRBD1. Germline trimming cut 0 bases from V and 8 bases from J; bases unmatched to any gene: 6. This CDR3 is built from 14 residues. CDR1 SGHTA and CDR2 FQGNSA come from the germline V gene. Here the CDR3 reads CASSLAPGQTGYTF. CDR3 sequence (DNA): TGTGCCAGCAGCTTAGCCCCGGGACAGACGGGCTACACCTTC.

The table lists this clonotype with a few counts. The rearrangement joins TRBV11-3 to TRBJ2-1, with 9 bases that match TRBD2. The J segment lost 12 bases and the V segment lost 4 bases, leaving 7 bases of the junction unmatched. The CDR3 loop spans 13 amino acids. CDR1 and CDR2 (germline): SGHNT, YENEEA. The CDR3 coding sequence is TGTGCCAGCAGCTCCGAATATAGCGGGGGGCAGTTCTTC. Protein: CASSSEYSGGQFF. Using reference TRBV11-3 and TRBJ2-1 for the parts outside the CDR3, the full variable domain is EAGVVQSPRYKIIEKKQPVAFWCNPISGHNTLYWYLQNLGQGPELLIRYENEEAVDDSQLPKDRFSAERLKGVDSTLKIQPAELGDSAVYLCASSSEYSGGQFFGPGTRLTVL.

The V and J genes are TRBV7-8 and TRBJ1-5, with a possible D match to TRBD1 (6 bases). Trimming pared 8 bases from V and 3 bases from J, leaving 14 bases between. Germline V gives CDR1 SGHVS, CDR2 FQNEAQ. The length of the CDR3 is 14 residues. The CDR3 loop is CASRRGDTNQPQHF. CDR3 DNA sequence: TGTGCCAGCCGTCGGGGGGACACCAATCAGCCCCAGCATTTT.

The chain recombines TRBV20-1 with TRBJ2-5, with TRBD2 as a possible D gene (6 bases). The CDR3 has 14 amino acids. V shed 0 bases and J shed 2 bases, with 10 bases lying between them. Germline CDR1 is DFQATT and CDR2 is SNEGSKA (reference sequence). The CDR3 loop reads CSARDWRGQETQYF. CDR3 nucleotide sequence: TGCAGTGCTAGAGATTGGAGGGGACAAGAGACCCAGTACTTC.

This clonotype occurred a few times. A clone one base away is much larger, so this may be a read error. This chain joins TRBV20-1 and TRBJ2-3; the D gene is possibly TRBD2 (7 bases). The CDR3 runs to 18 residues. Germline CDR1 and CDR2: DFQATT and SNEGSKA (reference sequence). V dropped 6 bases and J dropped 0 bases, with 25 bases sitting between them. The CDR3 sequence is CSAGSLAERGSSTDTQYF. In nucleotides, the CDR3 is TGCAGTGCCGGTAGCCTAGCGGAGAGGGGGTCTAGCACAGATACGCAGTATTTT.

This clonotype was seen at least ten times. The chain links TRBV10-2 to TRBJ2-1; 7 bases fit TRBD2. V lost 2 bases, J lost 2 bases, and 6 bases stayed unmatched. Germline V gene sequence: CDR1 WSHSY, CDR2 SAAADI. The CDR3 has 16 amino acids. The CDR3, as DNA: TGCGCCAGCAGTGAGGATCGGGCGGGGGCCTACAATGAGCAGTTCTTC. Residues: CASSEDRAGAYNEQFF.